The 26 T cell receptor beta chains below all came from one sample that was sequenced in a study of identifying expanded T cells in peripheral blood. Generated by immunoSEQ multiplex PCR, the TCRdb table keeps only in-frame clones and is missing some. The sample includes approximately 97,000 clones, approximately 89% of them seen just once. Material: blood. Source of these receptors: a person aged 18-70 years in good health.

CDR3 residues: CASTVGHNEQFF. Here the CDR3 DNA reads TGCGCCAGCACAGTAGGGCACAATGAGCAGTTCTTC. The genes are TRBV5-1 and TRBJ2-1; D is undetermined. Germline V gives CDR1 SGHRS, CDR2 YFSETQ. Trimming pared 6 bases from V and 5 bases from J, leaving 9 bases between. This CDR3 region has 12 residues.

The CDR3 region has the DNA TGTGCCAGCAGCTTGACCGACAGGAGTTATGGCTACACCTTC. The encoded protein is CASSLTDRSYGYTF. The genes are TRBV7-9 and TRBJ1-2; D is possibly TRBD1 (6 bases). V dropped 3 bases and J dropped 5 bases, with 13 bases sitting between them. This CDR3 has 14 amino acids. Germline lookup yields CDR1 SEHNR and CDR2 FQNEAQ (reference sequence).

The CDR3 here is CASSFGGKEQYF. Written as DNA, the CDR3 is TGTGCCAGTAGTTTTGGGGGGAAGGAGCAGTACTTC. The chain combines TRBV7-3 with TRBJ2-7, with a tentative D call TRBD2 (6 bases). V shed 9 bases and J shed 7 bases, with 16 bases lying between them. The CDR3 totals 12 residues. Germline loops: CDR1 SGHTA, CDR2 FQGTGA. The variable domain in full, completed from reference TRBV7-3 and TRBJ2-7, reads GAGVSQTPSNKVTEKGKYVELRCDPISGHTALYWYRQSLGQGPEFLIYFQGTGAADDSGLPNDRFFAVRPEGSVSTLKIQRTERGDSAVYLCASSFGGKEQYFGPGTRLTVT.

This rearrangement joins TRBV6-6 to TRBJ1-5; D possibly corresponds to TRBD1 (6 bases). Germline CDR1 reads MNHNY; CDR2 reads SVGAGI (reference sequence). Trimming cost V 2 bases and J 0 bases, with 11 bases left between them. This CDR3 is 16 amino acids long. The CDR3 here is CASSYGQTTSNQPQHF. CDR3 bases: TGTGCCAGCAGTTACGGACAGACAACTAGCAATCAGCCCCAGCATTTT.

As for this clone: Other DNA sequences in the sample encode the same CDR3. This chain links TRBV28 with TRBJ2-3; D call uncertain. The CDR3 runs 12 residues. The germline CDR1 and CDR2 sequences are MDHEN and SYDVKM. With 3 bases removed from V and 6 bases from J, the gap between germline ends came to 7 bases. In DNA form, the CDR3 reads TGTGCCAGCAGTTTGTCGAGGGATACGCAGTATTTT. It encodes CASSLSRDTQYF.

The gene calls are TRBV6-6 and TRBJ2-7; no reliable D call. V was cut by 4 bases and J by 3 bases, with 10 bases left in between. This CDR3 has 13 residues. The germline CDR1 and CDR2 sequences are MNHNY and SVGAGI (reference sequence). CDR3 in amino acids: CASSLRTYYEQYF. As DNA, the CDR3 is TGTGCCAGCAGTTTAAGAACTTACTACGAGCAGTACTTC.

The chain joins TRBV6-4 to TRBJ2-1, with D uncertain. V lost 4 bases and J lost 4, with 8 bases in between. CDR3 length: 13 amino acids. The germline CDR1 and CDR2 sequences are MRHNA and SNTAGT. CDR3 loop: CASSVGRYNEQFF. The CDR3 coding sequence is TGTGCCAGCAGTGTAGGCAGATACAATGAGCAGTTCTTC.

The V call is TRBV27, the J call TRBJ1-1, with D possibly TRBD1 on 5 matching bases. Trimming cost V 6 bases and J 2 bases, with 13 bases left between them. The V gene's germline CDR1 is MNHEY and CDR2 SMNVEV (reference sequence). There are 14 residues in the CDR3. CDR3 sequence (DNA): TGTGCCAGCAGCCTCACCAGGGATAACACTGAAGCTTTCTTT. This sequence encodes CASSLTRDNTEAFF.

The V gene is TRBV28, the J gene TRBJ2-5, with TRBD2 matching 8 bases. CDR3 length: 15 amino acids. Trimming removed 6 bases from V and 3 bases from J; junction bases left unmatched: 9. Germline CDR1 reads MDHEN; CDR2 reads SYDVKM. CDR3 nucleotides: TGTGCCAGCAGAAGACTGACTAGCGCAAAAGAGACCCAGTACTTC. This translates into CASRRLTSAKETQYF.

The chain combines TRBV6-5 with TRBJ1-2, with 7 bases that match TRBD1. In germline, CDR1 is MNHEY, CDR2 SVGAGI. V shed 2 bases and J 7 bases; nucleotides not matched to a gene: 10. The CDR3 has 15 residues. CDR3 sequence (DNA): TGTGCCAGCAGTTACGCTGGGACAGCGAGTGTTGGCTACACCTTC. It specifies CASSYAGTASVGYTF.

The chain carries TRBV6-5 and TRBJ2-2, with D uncertain. The CDR3 is 14 amino acids. Trimming took off 6 bases at V and 1 base at J, with 9 bases between the two ends. The germline CDR1 and CDR2 sequences are MNHEY and SVGAGI. The CDR3 sequence is CASRKSGNTGELFF. The DNA of the CDR3 is TGTGCCAGCAGAAAGTCAGGGAACACCGGGGAGCTGTTTTTT.

The J gene is TRBJ2-6, the V gene TRBV25-1, with D perhaps TRBD1 (5 bases). This CDR3 spans 17 amino acids. Looked up from germline, CDR1 is MGHDK and CDR2 is SYGVNS. V lost 0 bases to trimming and J lost 0 bases, with 9 bases between them. The DNA of the CDR3 is TGTGCCAGCAGTGAATATAAGGGGATCTCTGGGGCCAACGTCCTGACTTTC. Translating it yields CASSEYKGISGANVLTF.

This clone has just one count. The V and J genes are TRBV7-8 and TRBJ1-1; tentative D call: TRBD1 (5 bases). The CDR3 has 12 amino acids. In germline, CDR1 is SGHVS, CDR2 FQNEAQ. V lost 1 base to trimming and J lost 8 bases, with 8 bases between them. This chain's CDR3 is CASSLGAGEAFF. CDR3 sequence (DNA): TGTGCCAGCAGCTTAGGGGCAGGGGAAGCTTTCTTT.

This clone has a single count. The chain recombines TRBV19 with TRBJ2-3; possibly TRBD1 for D (5 bases). CDR1 is LNHDA and CDR2 is SQIVND in the germline V gene (reference sequence). This CDR3 comprises 13 residues. Trimming pared 4 bases from V and 4 bases from J, leaving 9 bases between. The CDR3 here is CASSKQGPDTQYF. CDR3 nucleotides: TGTGCCAGTAGTAAGCAGGGCCCAGATACGCAGTATTTT.

This clone was seen only once. The gene calls are TRBV10-3 and TRBJ2-1; 11 positions match TRBD2. The length of the CDR3 is 17 residues. Germline lookup yields CDR1 ENHRY and CDR2 SYGVKD. V lost 2 bases, J lost 8 bases, and 11 bases stayed unmatched. CDR3 nucleotide sequence: TGTGCCATCAGTGAGATTACTAGCGGGAGCGCCAGGGATGAGCAGTTCTTC. Residues: CAISEITSGSARDEQFF.

The CDR3 loop reads CASRAQGLAGRNEQFF. The CDR3 DNA follows: TGCGCCAGCAGGGCTCAGGGACTAGCGGGACGCAATGAGCAGTTCTTC. The chain recombines TRBV5-1 with TRBJ2-1; 13 bases line up with TRBD2. The J segment lost 6 bases and the V segment lost 5 bases, leaving 8 bases of the junction unmatched. Per the germline V gene, CDR1 is SGHRS and CDR2 is YFSETQ. The CDR3 contains 16 residues.

The chain recombines TRBV11-2 with TRBJ2-5, with D perhaps TRBD1 or TRBD2 (5 bases each). Germline V gene data show CDR1 as SGHAT and CDR2 as FQNNGV. V was clipped by 5 bases and J by 5 bases, with 15 bases between them. The CDR3 runs 14 residues. The CDR3 DNA follows: TGTGCCAGCAGCCGGGACCGACGTGGGGAGACCCAGTACTTC. Translation gives CASSRDRRGETQYF.

This rearrangement joins TRBV5-1 to TRBJ2-7; 16 bases are shared with TRBD2. The length of the CDR3 is 17 residues. Germline-derived CDR1 and CDR2 are SGHRS and YFSETQ. Trimming at V came to 4 bases and at J to 0 bases, leaving 4 bases not matched to a gene. The CDR3 DNA follows: TGCGCCAGCAGCCCGGGACTAGCGGGAGGGATCTCCTACGAGCAGTACTTC. Translated, it gives CASSPGLAGGISYEQYF.

CDR3 nucleotide sequence: TGCAGGCCGAGCTCCTACAATGAGCAGTTCTTC. Protein product: CRPSSYNEQFF. The rearrangement joins TRBV20-1 to TRBJ2-1, with unresolved D. Germline V gene lookup returns CDR1 DFQATT and CDR2 SNEGSKA (reference sequence). The CDR3 is 11 residues long.

The chain couples TRBV6-1 to TRBJ2-3; 10 bases match TRBD2. CDR3 length equals 15 residues. Germline V gene sequence: CDR1 MNHNS, CDR2 SASEGT. V trimming: 6 bases; J trimming: 3 bases; junction bases outside the gene matches: 6. CDR3 sequence: CASRERGGRTDTQYF. CDR3 DNA sequence: TGTGCCAGCAGGGAGCGGGGGGGAAGGACAGATACGCAGTATTTT.

The chain recombines TRBV7-6 with TRBJ2-7, with TRBD2 as a possible D gene (6 bases). Germline CDR1 is SGHVS and CDR2 is FNYEAQ. Trimming took 5 bases from V and 4 from J, leaving 24 bases between them. This CDR3 comprises 17 residues. The CDR3 is CASSPRYLGGPPYEQYF. Written as DNA, the CDR3 is TGTGCCAGCAGCCCACGATACTTGGGGGGTCCCCCTTACGAGCAGTACTTC.

The chain recombines TRBV18 with TRBJ1-3; the D is unclear. Germline CDR1 and CDR2: KGHSH and LQKENI. V dropped 0 bases and J dropped 0 bases, with 12 bases sitting between them. CDR3 length equals 17 residues. The CDR3 protein is CASSPPTYPLSGNTIYF. The CDR3 nucleotides are TGTGCCAGCTCACCACCGACTTACCCACTCTCTGGAAACACCATATATTTT.

This chain connects TRBV7-8 to TRBJ2-2; D remains ambiguous. The CDR3 is 14 residues long. V was shortened by 2 bases and J by 3 bases, with 7 bases between the two germline ends. Per the germline V gene, CDR1 is SGHVS and CDR2 is FQNEAQ. This CDR3 is CASSLYQDTGELFF. CDR3 DNA sequence: TGTGCCAGCAGCTTATACCAGGACACCGGGGAGCTGTTTTTT.

Written as DNA, the CDR3 is TGTGCCAGCAGCTTATGGCCAGCCCTAAACACCGGGGAGCTGTTTTTT. It is translated as CASSLWPALNTGELFF. J is TRBJ2-2 and V is TRBV7-3; D gene uncertain. V was pared by 2 bases and J by 2 bases, with 12 bases between. The CDR3 loop spans 16 amino acids. CDR1 and CDR2 from the germline V gene are SGHTA and FQGTGA.

The chain has TRBV18 and TRBJ2-1; TRBD2 aligns across 7 bases. The V and J ends lost 7 bases and 4 bases, in that order; junction bases with no gene match: 10. CDR3 length: 15 amino acids. The germline V gene has CDR1 KGHSH and CDR2 LQKENI. CDR3 region: CASLPGEGTYNEQFF. The CDR3 DNA follows: TGTGCCAGCTTACCGGGGGAGGGCACTTACAATGAGCAGTTCTTC.

The chain links TRBV2 to TRBJ2-1; TRBD2 matches at 10 bases. This CDR3 is built from 15 residues. The trim removed 2 bases at V and 4 bases at J, leaving 2 bases unmatched. Per the germline V gene, CDR1 is SNHLY and CDR2 is FYNNEI. In DNA, the CDR3 is TGTGCCAGCAGTGAATTAGCGGGGGGTTACAATGAGCAGTTCTTC. Amino acid sequence: CASSELAGGYNEQFF.